This T cell receptor (beta chain) comes out of a study of blood T cell repertoires in COVID-19 (dated by TCRdb to between 2020 and 2021). Background on the whole study: Samples from collaborators originated in the United States, Italy and Spain and spanned both the acute and convalescent phases of COVID-19. Where available, HLA class I and class II types were taken from metadata supplied by the sample provider and were not determined by assay-based typing. Subjects who had been exposed to COVID-19, were actively infected with it, or had recovered from it provided the deeply sampled blood TCRbeta repertoires that made up the dataset. Samples were obtained from the ongoing ImmuneRACE study (first 160 participants) and from roughly 1,300 subjects provided by 6 global collaborators. The material from the prospective study consisted of cDNA or gDNA derived from T cells, B-cell-depleted T cells, or PBMCs. The repertoires were released in a freely available public database meant as a resource for research on the immune response to SARS-CoV-2. The sample metadata nearly always contained a de-identified subject ID, COVID-19 status, age in years and sex. The research as a whole found: The quantity of clinical and demographic metadata differed by source and by participant and was supplied without curation.

In the case of this clone: There is no known antigen for this receptor. Base quality data are lacking; no much larger clone is found one base away.

The immunoSEQ Assay, a bias-controlled multiplex PCR, was used to amplify TCRbeta CDR3 regions from genomic DNA. Processing in the source paper ran as follows. The number of nucleated cells in each sample was estimated from the amplification of reference gene primers within the assay. To quantify the absolute abundance of each unique TCRbeta CDR3 rearrangement, sequence reads were collapsed and filtered. For each sample, productive Simpson clonality was calculated by taking the square root of Simpson's diversity index across productive rearrangements. TCRdb limited this immuneACCESS table to in-frame rearrangements with V and J called. A share of clones is missing; checked studies link under half to unresolved V genes, and the rest is unexplained. V and J calls and clone size are given by that table; D and trimming were obtained from the DNA. The sample profile shows 230,000 or so clones; roughly 84% of them were found once. The biggest ten clones account for around 20% of the sample.

Whole blood was collected in K2EDTA tubes by collaborating institutions according to the institutions' own protocols. For TCRbeta analysis, collaborators shipped samples as frozen whole blood, isolated PBMCs, or DNA extracted from either of those sample types. The germline V gene provides CDR1 SNHLY and CDR2 FYNNEI. Measured from the cysteine to the phenylalanine, the CDR3 is 14 residues long. Solely the CDR3 DNA is kept, with 42 bases framed from the first base. V gives up 0 bases and J gives up 6 bases, and the segment between their germline ends measures 11 bases. The chain links TRBV2 with TRBJ2-5, with TRBD1 as a weak D call on 5 bases. The receptor was derived from a man aged 25 to 45 with active or convalescent COVID-19. The sequencing input was peripheral blood. The CDR3: CASSEALQGKTQYF. The nucleotides are TGTGCCAGCAGTGAAGCGCTTCAGGGAAAGACCCAGTACTTC.